This TCR beta chain is drawn from a study of identical twins. Germline loops: CDR1 SGHDN, CDR2 FVKESK. This CDR3 has 17 amino acids. The ends lost 5 bases at V and 4 bases at J; junction bases unmatched: 14. A word on this clonotype: Its antigen is unknown.

Study-wide findings and caveats: Insertions were fewer in abundant cord blood beta clonotypes, whereas memory repertoires showed none of this pattern. The study drew conclusions from cross-sectional statistical analysis, not from following the same donors.

TCRdb processed the 5' RACE reads anew with MiXCR; each CDR3 protein has one entry. The sample yields around 570,000 distinct CDR3 sequences, roughly 9.9% seen once. These data were likewise used in another study, on yellow fever vaccine responses in identical twins.

Sequencing was done on a sample of PBMCs. J is TRBJ2-1 and V is TRBV14; 7 nucleotides match TRBD2. The sequence came from a woman aged 18-35 years in good health. The CDR3 is CASSSRTRTPVYNEQFF. The CDR3 region has the DNA TGTGCCAGCAGCTCCCGGACTAGGACACCGGTATACAATGAGCAGTTCTTC.